The 12 T cell receptor beta chains presented below share a single source sample, sequenced in a study of technical replicates of blood from several donors. Method: immunoSEQ multiplex PCR; TCRdb's copy keeps in-frame clones and lacks some. The repertoire holds 65,000 to 80,000 clones, with under 99% as singletons. The sequencing input was T cells isolated from PBMCs. The receptors were sampled from a human donor in good health.

This clone was recorded only once. The genes are TRBV2 and TRBJ1-2; 7 bases match TRBD1. The germline gives CDR1 SNHLY, CDR2 FYNNEI. Germline trimming cut 6 bases from V and 4 bases from J; bases unmatched to any gene: 5. The length of the CDR3 is 13 residues. This chain's CDR3 is CASRTGTVYGYTF. The CDR3, as DNA: TGTGCCAGCAGGACCGGGACAGTCTATGGCTACACCTTC.

The V gene is TRBV18, the J gene TRBJ2-7; 8 bases map to TRBD1. The CDR3 extends over 15 amino acids. The V segment lost 3 bases and the J segment 0 bases; nucleotides outside the gene matches: 4. CDR1 is KGHSH and CDR2 is LQKENI in the germline V gene. The CDR3 loop is CASSPRDRSSYEQYF. In DNA form, the CDR3 reads TGTGCCAGCTCACCGCGGGACAGGAGCTCCTACGAGCAGTACTTC.

The chain joins TRBV4-1 to TRBJ2-7, with D maybe TRBD1 (5 bases). V dropped 7 bases and J dropped 7 bases, with 14 bases sitting between them. The CDR3 sequence is 12 residues long. Germline V CDR1 and CDR2: MGHRA, YSYEKL. For the CDR3, the DNA is TGCGCCAGCAACAGTCAGGGTGGAGAGCAGTACTTC. Protein product: CASNSQGGEQYF.

The V gene is TRBV7-2, the J gene TRBJ2-5, with D possibly being TRBD2 (6 bases). The ends were cut back, 5 bases at V and 3 bases at J, with 13 bases in the middle. Germline CDR1 and CDR2: SGHTA and FQGNSA. This CDR3 comprises 14 residues. This chain's CDR3 is CASSPGTQKETQYF. The CDR3 DNA sequence: TGTGCCAGCAGCCCCGGGACTCAGAAAGAGACCCAGTACTTC.

J is TRBJ1-2 and V is TRBV6-6; 7 positions agree with TRBD1. Germline trimming cut 5 bases from V and 0 bases from J; bases unmatched to any gene: 6. Germline CDR1 and CDR2: MNHNY and SVGAGI (reference sequence). This CDR3 comprises 15 residues. The CDR3, as DNA: TGTGCCAGCAGTGCGCTCAGGGGGTCTAACTATGGCTACACCTTC. Amino acid sequence: CASSALRGSNYGYTF.

The chain links TRBV30 to TRBJ1-4, with 7 nucleotides matching TRBD1. The trim removed 3 bases at V and 5 bases at J, leaving 12 bases unmatched. The germline V gene encodes CDR1 GTSNPN and CDR2 SVGIG (reference sequence). The CDR3 totals 16 residues. CDR3 bases: TGTGCCTGGAGCCAACACCACAGGGGAGGCAATGAAAAACTGTTTTTT. Its protein product is CAWSQHHRGGNEKLFF.

The chain carries TRBV4-1 and TRBJ1-2, with D possibly being TRBD1 (6 bases). The V gene lost 2 bases and the J gene lost 7 bases, with 20 bases spanning the gap. Germline V CDR1 and CDR2: MGHRA, YSYEKL. CDR3 length: 16 residues. The chain's CDR3 is CASSQQGTTKATGYTF. The CDR3 DNA reads TGCGCCAGCAGCCAACAGGGGACGACTAAAGCGACTGGCTACACCTTC.

The rearrangement joins TRBV4-3 to TRBJ2-7, with unresolved D. Germline V gene sequence: CDR1 LGHNA, CDR2 YSLEER. Between the trimmed V and J ends, which lost 0 bases and 0 bases, there was a span of 12 bases. The CDR3 contains 16 residues. DNA of the CDR3: TGCGCCAGCAGCCAAGAAACTGGGCAAAACTCCTACGAGCAGTACTTC. Its translation: CASSQETGQNSYEQYF.

V gene TRBV5-4 combines with J gene TRBJ1-2; a possible D gene is TRBD1 (5 bases). CDR3 size: 15 residues. Trimming took 1 base from V and 4 from J, leaving 14 bases between them. CDR1 is SGHNT and CDR2 is YYREEE in the germline V gene (reference sequence). CDR3 residues: CASSLYGGPIYGYTF. The CDR3, as DNA: TGTGCCAGCAGCTTGTACGGGGGACCGATCTATGGCTACACCTTC.

This clone was recorded once. The V call is TRBV19, the J call TRBJ2-3, with 8 bases that match TRBD2. CDR1 LNHDA and CDR2 SQIVND come from the germline V gene (reference sequence). With 5 bases clipped from V and 0 bases from J, the junction kept 10 bases outside the gene matches. The CDR3 runs 17 residues. The CDR3 sequence is CASSPGGAVISTDTQYF. CDR3 in DNA: TGTGCCAGTAGTCCGGGAGGGGCGGTAATCAGCACAGATACGCAGTATTTT.

Turning to this clone: One end of the junction varies from germline; a read error may be responsible. The chain links TRBV7-7 to TRBJ2-7; TRBD2 might be the D (5 bases). This CDR3 has 12 amino acids. CDR1 is SSHAT and CDR2 is FNYEAQ in the germline V gene (reference sequence). The CDR3 DNA reads as TGTGCTAGCAGCTTCAGCGGATACGAGCAGTACTTC. It translates to CASSFSGYEQYF.

Only one count was recorded for this clone. This CDR3 is CASSYTGGYEQYF. The CDR3 region has the DNA TGTGCCAGCAGTTACACAGGGGGCTACGAGCAGTACTTC. The chain uses TRBV28 and TRBJ2-7, with TRBD1 matching over 8 bases. The germline V gene encodes CDR1 MDHEN and CDR2 SYDVKM. The CDR3 consists of 13 residues. V shed 4 bases and J 3 bases; nucleotides not matched to a gene: 2.